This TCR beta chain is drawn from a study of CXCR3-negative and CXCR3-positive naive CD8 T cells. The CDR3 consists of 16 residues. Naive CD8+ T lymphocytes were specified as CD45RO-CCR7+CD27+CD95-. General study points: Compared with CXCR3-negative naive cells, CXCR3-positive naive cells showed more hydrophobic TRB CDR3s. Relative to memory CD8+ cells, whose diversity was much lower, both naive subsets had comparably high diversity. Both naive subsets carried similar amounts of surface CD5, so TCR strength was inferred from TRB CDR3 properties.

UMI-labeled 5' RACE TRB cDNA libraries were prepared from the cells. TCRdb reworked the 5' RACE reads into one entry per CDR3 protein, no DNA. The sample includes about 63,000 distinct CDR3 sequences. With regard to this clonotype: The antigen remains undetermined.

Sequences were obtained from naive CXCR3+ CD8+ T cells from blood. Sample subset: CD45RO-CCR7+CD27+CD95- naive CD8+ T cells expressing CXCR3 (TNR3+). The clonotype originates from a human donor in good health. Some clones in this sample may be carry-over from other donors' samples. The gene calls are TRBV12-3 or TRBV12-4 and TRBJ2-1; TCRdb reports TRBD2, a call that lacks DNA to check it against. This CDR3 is CASSPGLAGVLNEQFF.